The subject of this entry is one T cell receptor (beta chain). The PCR was carried out with 60 Vbeta primers and 13 Jbeta primers. Clones were sequenced by immunoSEQ multiplex PCR, and TCRdb holds only the in-frame ones, with some missing. Of about 240,000 clones in the sample, roughly 82% were seen once. Germline CDR1 reads MNHNY; CDR2 reads SVGAGI (reference sequence). V shed 3 bases and J shed 8 bases, with 7 bases lying between them. The CDR3 has 11 residues. The data are from a study of cytomegalovirus exposure and HLA in healthy donors. Sequenced: PBMCs. The rearrangement joins TRBV6-6 to TRBJ1-1, with unresolved D. This clonotype originated in a woman aged 35 to 49 in good health and CMV-seropositive. The DNA for the CDR3 is TGTGCCAGCAGTTATAGTTTAGAAGCTTTCTTT. This encodes CASSYSLEAFF.